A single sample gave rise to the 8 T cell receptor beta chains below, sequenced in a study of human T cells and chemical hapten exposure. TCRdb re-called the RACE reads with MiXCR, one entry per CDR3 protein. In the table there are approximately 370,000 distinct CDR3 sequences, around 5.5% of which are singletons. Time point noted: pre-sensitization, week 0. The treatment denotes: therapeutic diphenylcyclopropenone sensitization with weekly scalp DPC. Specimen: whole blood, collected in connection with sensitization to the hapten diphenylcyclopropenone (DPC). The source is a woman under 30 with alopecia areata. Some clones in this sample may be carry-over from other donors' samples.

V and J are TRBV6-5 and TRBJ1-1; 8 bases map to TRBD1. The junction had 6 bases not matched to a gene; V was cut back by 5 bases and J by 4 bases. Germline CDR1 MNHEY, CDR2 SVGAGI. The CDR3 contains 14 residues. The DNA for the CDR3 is TGTGCCAGCAGTCGAGGACAGGGCGTCACTGAAGCTTTCTTT. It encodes CASSRGQGVTEAFF.

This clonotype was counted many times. Here the CDR3 DNA reads TGTGCCAGCAGCGAAGAGGTGCAGGACAAGCAGTTCTTC. This encodes CASSEEVQDKQFF. The chain recombines TRBV7-2 with TRBJ2-1, with a possible D match to TRBD1 (5 bases). This CDR3 is 13 amino acids long. The germline V and J ends were trimmed by 5 bases and 11 bases, with 16 bases remaining between them. In germline, CDR1 is SGHTA, CDR2 FQGNSA. Complete variable domain (other parts from reference TRBV7-2 and TRBJ2-1): GAGVSQSPSNKVTEKGKDVELRCDPISGHTALYWYRQSLGQGLEFLIYFQGNSAPDKSGLPSDRFSAERTGGSVSTLTIQRTQQEDSAVYLCASSEEVQDKQFFGPGTRLTVL.

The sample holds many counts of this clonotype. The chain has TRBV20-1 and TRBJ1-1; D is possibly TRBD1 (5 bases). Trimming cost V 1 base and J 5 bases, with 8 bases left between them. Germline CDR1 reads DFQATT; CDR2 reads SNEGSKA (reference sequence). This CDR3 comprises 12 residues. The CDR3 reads CSARVGETEAFF. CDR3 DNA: TGCAGTGCTAGAGTAGGGGAGACTGAAGCTTTCTTT.

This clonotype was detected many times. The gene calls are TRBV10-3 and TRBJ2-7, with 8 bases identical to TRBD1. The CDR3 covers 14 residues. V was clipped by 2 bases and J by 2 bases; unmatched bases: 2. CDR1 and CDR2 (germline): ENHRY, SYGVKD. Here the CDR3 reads CAISENRGAYEQYF. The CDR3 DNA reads TGTGCCATCAGTGAGAACAGGGGGGCCTACGAGCAGTACTTC.

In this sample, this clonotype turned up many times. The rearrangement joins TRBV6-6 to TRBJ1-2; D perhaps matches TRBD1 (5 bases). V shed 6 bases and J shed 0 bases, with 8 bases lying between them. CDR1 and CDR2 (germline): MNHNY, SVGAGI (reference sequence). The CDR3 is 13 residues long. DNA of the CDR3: TGTGCCAGCAGGGGGCCAGCTAACTATGGCTACACCTTC. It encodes CASRGPANYGYTF.

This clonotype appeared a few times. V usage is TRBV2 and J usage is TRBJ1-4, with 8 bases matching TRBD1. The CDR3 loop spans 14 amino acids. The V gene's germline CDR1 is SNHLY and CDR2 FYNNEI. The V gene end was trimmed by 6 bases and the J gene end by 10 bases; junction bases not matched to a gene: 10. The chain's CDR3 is CASSGLTQGGKLFF. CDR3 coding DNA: TGTGCCAGCAGCGGCTTAACACAGGGGGGAAAACTGTTTTTT.

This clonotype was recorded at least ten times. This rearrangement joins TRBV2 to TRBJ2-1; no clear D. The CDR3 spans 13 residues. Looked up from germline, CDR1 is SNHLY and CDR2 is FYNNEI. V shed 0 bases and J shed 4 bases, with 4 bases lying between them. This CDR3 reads CASSEARYNEQFF. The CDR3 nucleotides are TGTGCCAGCAGTGAAGCTAGATACAATGAGCAGTTCTTC.

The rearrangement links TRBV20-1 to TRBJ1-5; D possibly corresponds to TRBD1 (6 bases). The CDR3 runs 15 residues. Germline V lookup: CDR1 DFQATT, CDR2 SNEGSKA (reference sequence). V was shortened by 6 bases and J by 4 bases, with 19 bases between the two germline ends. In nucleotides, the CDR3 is TGCAGTGCCTCCCGACCGACCCAGGGGAATCAGCCCCAGCATTTT. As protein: CSASRPTQGNQPQHF.